This TCR beta chain came from a study of T-cell memory formation after mild COVID-19. The V gene lost 8 bases and the J gene lost 1 base, with 20 bases spanning the gap. The CDR3 is 17 amino acids. Per germline, CDR1 MNHEY and CDR2 SMNVEV (reference sequence). Only a few counts were recorded for this clonotype. TCRdb redid the calling of the 5' RACE reads with MiXCR, one entry per CDR3 protein. This table has 400,000 or so distinct CDR3 sequences, roughly 21% appearing once. Sequences were obtained from PBMCs or a T cell subset sorted from them (not recorded which). V usage is TRBV27 and J usage is TRBJ2-2; D is ambiguous. The TCR sequence derives from an adult woman who had mild COVID-19 (a few samples of this study predate the infection). Cell type and time point are not known. This CDR3 is CASRSPTRQRNTGELFF. The DNA of the CDR3 is TGTGCCAGCCGTTCTCCCACCCGCCAAAGGAACACCGGGGAGCTGTTTTTT.